The present TCR beta chain was sequenced within a study of cytomegalovirus exposure and HLA in healthy donors. The study's findings and limits: While the bulk of TCR sequences proved rare, some public TCRs turned up in many donors. With later analysis, a missense DCLRE1C variant became linked to TCR beta V- and J-gene trimming. Certain indistinguishable V segments, among them TRBV6-2 and TRBV6-3, were excluded.

Primers included in the PCR were 60 Vbeta and 13 Jbeta primers. As originally analysed: Roughly 11 million shared chains were among the about 80 million unique TCR beta chains that a later analysis counted. Some clones are missing from TCRdb's copy, which holds only in-frame ones; the method was immunoSEQ multiplex PCR. V, J and clone size derive from that table, while D and trimming were established from the DNA sequence. The table has 200,000 to 250,000 clones, approximately 80% seen once; the top ten hold 0.71%. CDR3 length equals 14 residues. V was clipped by 7 bases and J by 4 bases; unmatched bases: 9. CDR1 is LNHDA and CDR2 is SQIVND in the germline V gene (reference sequence). This clone occurred a few times. The antigen remains undetermined.

The V gene is TRBV19, the J gene TRBJ1-1; 7 bases are shared with TRBD1. The sequence derives from a boy younger than 10 in good health and CMV-seronegative. What was sequenced was PBMCs. The CDR3 here is CASTAEGAGTEAFF. The CDR3 region has the DNA TGTGCCAGTACCGCGGAGGGGGCTGGCACTGAAGCTTTCTTT.